The clone carrying this T cell receptor beta chain turned up a few times. The antigen is undetermined. The method was immunoSEQ multiplex PCR; TCRdb's version includes in-frame clones alone and lacks a portion of them. The profile shows fewer than 150,000 clones, more than 65% of them singletons. The CDR3 contains 11 residues. Germline values: CDR1 ENHRY, CDR2 SYGVKD. Trimming at V came to 10 bases and at J to 12 bases, leaving 12 bases not matched to a gene. Patients in the study, people with chemo-refractory metastatic non-small-cell lung cancer, received focal radiation plus ipilimumab CTLA-4 blockade. The sample originates from a study of radiotherapy plus CTLA-4 blockade in lung cancer. Study-level results: Increased serum interferon-beta after radiation also reportedly predicted response strongly.

The sequence was collected from a human donor with non-small cell lung cancer who had a partial response to radiotherapy plus ipilimumab. The chain carries TRBV10-3 and TRBJ2-7, with 7 bases matching TRBD2. The specimen was peripheral blood, collected from a patient treated with radiotherapy plus ipilimumab. The CDR3 here is CATGDYPEWYV. CDR3 sequence (DNA): TGTGCCACCGGGGACTACCCGGAGTGGTACGTC.